This is a list of T cell receptor beta chains from one sample in a study of immune cell composition in non-small cell lung cancer. The table came from immunoSEQ multiplex PCR; TCRdb's copy has only in-frame clones and leaves some out. Seen here are thousands of clones, approximately 74% observed once, and the top ten hold 7.8%. Material for sequencing was lung tumor tissue. The origin of the receptors is a human donor with non-small cell lung cancer. Each CDR3 is given with its conserved first and last residue. The order of the fields is D gene, clone size, V gene, J gene, CDR3 DNA, CDR3 protein. The D gene is left open where the match is weak. Size tells how often a clone was seen (once, few, many) or the class of an expanded clone, and some rows leave it out.

TRBD1	.	TRBV5-4	TRBJ2-5	TGTGCCAGCAGCTTGTGGCAGGGGGCACTTGAGACCCAGTACTTC	CASSLWQGALETQYF
.	once	TRBV6-5	TRBJ1-6	TGTGCCAGCAGTTACTCAGAGAGTACAGCCCTCCACTTT	CASSYSESTALHF
.	.	TRBV19	TRBJ2-7	TGTGCCAGTAGTATAGAGACAGCCTCGCGGGAGCAGTACTTC	CASSIETASREQYF
TRBD1	few	TRBV9	TRBJ1-5	TGTGCCAGCAGCACGAGGACAGGAGGTAGCAATCAGCCCCAGCATTTT	CASSTRTGGSNQPQHF
.	medium-sized	TRBV5-4	TRBJ1-5	TGTGCCAGCAGTGCGGATAGCAATCAGCCCCAGCATTTT	CASSADSNQPQHF
.	.	TRBV7-2	TRBJ1-5	TGTGCCAGCAGCTTAGTCGGGGAGCCGCCCCAGCATTTT	CASSLVGEPPQHF
TRBD1	.	TRBV5-1	TRBJ1-5	TGCGCCAGCAGCTTGGTTACAGGGGGCAATCAGCCCCAGCATTTT	CASSLVTGGNQPQHF
TRBD1	.	TRBV5-1	TRBJ1-2	TGCGCCAGCAGCCCCGGACAGGGCTATGGCTACACCTTC	CASSPGQGYGYTF
.	.	TRBV6-1	TRBJ1-1	TGTGCCAGCAGACCAGGGATCTGGAACACTGAAGCTTTCTTT	CASRPGIWNTEAFF
TRBD1	.	TRBV18	TRBJ1-2	TGTGCCAGCTCACGAACCGGACAGGACTATGGCTACACCTTC	CASSRTGQDYGYTF
.	.	TRBV7-2	TRBJ1-4	TGTGCCAGCAGCATTACAGGGAGCACTAATGAAAAACTGTTTTTT	CASSITGSTNEKLFF
TRBD2	.	TRBV11-2	TRBJ2-3	TGTGCCAGCAGCTTAGGCGGGGGGGGCCGGGATACGCAGTATTTT	CASSLGGGGRDTQYF
TRBD1	.	TRBV7-9	TRBJ1-4	TGTGCCAGCAGCTCCGCTACAGGGGTCCTTAATGAAAAACTGTTTTTT	CASSSATGVLNEKLFF
.	.	TRBV15	TRBJ2-4	TGTGCCACCCGGGGCAAAAACATTCAGTACTTC	CATRGKNIQYF
TRBD1	.	TRBV13	TRBJ2-5	TGTGCCAGCAGCCGACAAGGACAGGCGGACGAGACCCAGTACTTC	CASSRQGQADETQYF
TRBD1	few	TRBV6-5	TRBJ1-1	TGTGCCAGCAGTCCCCCGACAGGGGCGGGAGAAGCTTTCTTT	CASSPPTGAGEAFF
.	.	TRBV7-2	TRBJ1-5	TGTGCCAGCAGCCCGTCGGGGGGAGGAGGGCAGCCCCAGCATTTT	CASSPSGGGGQPQHF
TRBD1	.	TRBV5-1	TRBJ1-1	TGCGCCAGCAGCTTTAGACAGGGAAGGTTGACTGAAGCTTTCTTT	CASSFRQGRLTEAFF
TRBD2	medium-sized	TRBV27	TRBJ2-7	TGTGCCAGCAGGCGAACTAGCGGGAGGACCCCCTACGAGCAGTACTTC	CASRRTSGRTPYEQYF
.	.	TRBV27	TRBJ1-5	TGTGCCAGCAGTTACCCTGGACAGAAAGGTCAGCCCCAGCATTTT	CASSYPGQKGQPQHF
TRBD1	.	TRBV6-1	TRBJ1-5	TGTGCCAGCAGTGAGTATGCGGGACAGAGCAATCAGCCCCAGCATTTT	CASSEYAGQSNQPQHF
.	.	TRBV7-6	TRBJ1-1	TGTGCCAGCAGCGGTAAGGCGGGGGACACTGAAGCTTTCTTT	CASSGKAGDTEAFF
TRBD2	.	TRBV4-3	TRBJ2-7	TGCGCCAGCAGCCAAGATGCGGCCACTAGCGGGGGCGGCAAGCAGTACTTC	CASSQDAATSGGGKQYF
.	.	TRBV7-6	TRBJ1-1	TGTGCCAGCAGCTTAGAACCCGGGGATGAAGCTTTCTTT	CASSLEPGDEAFF
TRBD1	medium-sized	TRBV5-1	TRBJ1-3	TGCGCCAGCAGCGCCTATGGGACAGCTCCTGGAAACACCATATATTTT	CASSAYGTAPGNTIYF